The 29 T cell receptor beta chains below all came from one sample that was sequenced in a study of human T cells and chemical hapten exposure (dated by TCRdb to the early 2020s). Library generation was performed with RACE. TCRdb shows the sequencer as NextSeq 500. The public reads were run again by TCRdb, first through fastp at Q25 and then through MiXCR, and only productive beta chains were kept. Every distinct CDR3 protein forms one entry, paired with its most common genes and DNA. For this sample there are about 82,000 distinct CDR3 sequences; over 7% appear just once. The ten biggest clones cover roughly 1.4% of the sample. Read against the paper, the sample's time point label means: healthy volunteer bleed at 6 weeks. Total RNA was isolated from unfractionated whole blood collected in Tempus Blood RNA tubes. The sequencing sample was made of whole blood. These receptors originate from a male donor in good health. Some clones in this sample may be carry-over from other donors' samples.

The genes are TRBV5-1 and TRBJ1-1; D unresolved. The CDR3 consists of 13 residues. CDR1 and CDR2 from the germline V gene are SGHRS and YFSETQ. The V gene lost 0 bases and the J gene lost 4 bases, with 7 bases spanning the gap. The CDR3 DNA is TGCGCCAGCAGCTTGGGTGAAAGCACTGAAGCTTTCTTT. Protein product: CASSLGESTEAFF.

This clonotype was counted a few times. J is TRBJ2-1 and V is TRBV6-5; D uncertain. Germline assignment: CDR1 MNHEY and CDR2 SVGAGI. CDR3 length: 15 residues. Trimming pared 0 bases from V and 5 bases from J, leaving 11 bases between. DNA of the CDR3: TGTGCCAGCAGTTACTCGTACCCTAGGGACAATGAGCAGTTCTTC. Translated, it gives CASSYSYPRDNEQFF.

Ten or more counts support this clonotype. For the CDR3, the DNA is TGTGCCAGCAGGGTTACAGGGGCAAGCACTGAAGCTTTCTTT. It translates to CASRVTGASTEAFF. The V and J genes are TRBV27 and TRBJ1-1; 7 nucleotides match TRBD1. Trimming cost V 6 bases and J 4 bases; bases outside gene matches: 8. This CDR3 region has 14 residues. Germline V gene sequence: CDR1 MNHEY, CDR2 SMNVEV (reference sequence).

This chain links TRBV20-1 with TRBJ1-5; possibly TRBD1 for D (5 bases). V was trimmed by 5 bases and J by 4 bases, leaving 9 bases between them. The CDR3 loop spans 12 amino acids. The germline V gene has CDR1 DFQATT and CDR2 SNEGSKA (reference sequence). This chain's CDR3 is CSAFDSNQPQHF. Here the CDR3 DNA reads TGCAGTGCTTTCGACAGTAATCAGCCCCAGCATTTT.

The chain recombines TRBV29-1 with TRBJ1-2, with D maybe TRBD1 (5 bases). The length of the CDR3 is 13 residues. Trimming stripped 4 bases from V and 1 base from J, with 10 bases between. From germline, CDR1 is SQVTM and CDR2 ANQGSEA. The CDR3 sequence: CSVGQGGNYGYTF. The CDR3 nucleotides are TGCAGCGTTGGGCAGGGTGGTAACTATGGCTACACCTTC.

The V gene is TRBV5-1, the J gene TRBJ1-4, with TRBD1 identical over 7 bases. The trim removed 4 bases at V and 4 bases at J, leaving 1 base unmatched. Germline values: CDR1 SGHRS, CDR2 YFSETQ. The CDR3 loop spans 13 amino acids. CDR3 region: CASSGTVNEKLFF. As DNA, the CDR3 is TGCGCCAGCAGCGGGACAGTTAATGAAAAACTGTTTTTT. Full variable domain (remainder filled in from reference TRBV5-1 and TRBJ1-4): KAGVTQTPRYLIKTRGQQVTLSCSPISGHRSVSWYQQTPGQGLQFLFEYFSETQRNKGNFPGRFSGRQFSNSRSEMNVSTLELGDSALYLCASSGTVNEKLFFGSGTQLSVL.

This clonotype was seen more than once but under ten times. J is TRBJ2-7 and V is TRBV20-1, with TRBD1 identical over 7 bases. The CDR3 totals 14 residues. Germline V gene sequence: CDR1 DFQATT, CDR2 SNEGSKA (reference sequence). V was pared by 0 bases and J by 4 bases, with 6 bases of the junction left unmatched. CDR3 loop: CSARDRARGYEQYF. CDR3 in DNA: TGCAGTGCTAGAGATAGGGCCAGGGGGTACGAGCAGTACTTC.

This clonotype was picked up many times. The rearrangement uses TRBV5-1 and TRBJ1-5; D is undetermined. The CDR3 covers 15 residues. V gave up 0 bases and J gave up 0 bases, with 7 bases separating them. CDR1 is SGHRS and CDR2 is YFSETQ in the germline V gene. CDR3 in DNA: TGCGCCAGCAGCTTGGAAGGGAATAGCAATCAGCCCCAGCATTTT. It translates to CASSLEGNSNQPQHF.

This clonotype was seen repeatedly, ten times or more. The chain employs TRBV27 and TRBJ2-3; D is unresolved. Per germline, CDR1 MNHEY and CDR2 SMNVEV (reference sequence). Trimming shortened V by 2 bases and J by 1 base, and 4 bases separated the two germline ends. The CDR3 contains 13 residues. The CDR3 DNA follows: TGTGCCAGCAGTTTAAGCGGCACAGATACGCAGTATTTT. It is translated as CASSLSGTDTQYF.

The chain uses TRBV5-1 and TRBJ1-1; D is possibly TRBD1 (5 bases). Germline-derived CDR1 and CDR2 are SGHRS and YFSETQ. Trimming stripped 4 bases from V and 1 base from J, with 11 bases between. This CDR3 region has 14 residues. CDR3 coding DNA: TGCGCCAGCAGCCCCCCGGGGCCGAACACTGAAGCTTTCTTT. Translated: CASSPPGPNTEAFF.

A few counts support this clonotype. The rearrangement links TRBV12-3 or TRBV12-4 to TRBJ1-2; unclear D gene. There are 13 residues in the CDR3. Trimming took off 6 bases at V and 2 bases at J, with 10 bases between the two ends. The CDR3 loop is CASRRTENYGYTF. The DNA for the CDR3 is TGTGCCAGCAGGCGTACAGAGAACTATGGCTACACCTTC.

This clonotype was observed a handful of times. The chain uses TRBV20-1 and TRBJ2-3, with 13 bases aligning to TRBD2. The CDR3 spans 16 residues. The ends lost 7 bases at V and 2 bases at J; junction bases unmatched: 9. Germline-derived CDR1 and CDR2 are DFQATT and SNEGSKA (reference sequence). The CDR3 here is CSVPTSGRIYTDTQYF. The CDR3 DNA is TGCAGTGTCCCGACTAGCGGGAGGATTTACACAGATACGCAGTATTTT.

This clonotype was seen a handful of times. CDR3 protein: CASSFMDSWNTEAFF. Here the CDR3 DNA reads TGTGCCAGCAGTTTCATGGACAGTTGGAACACTGAAGCTTTCTTT. This rearrangement joins TRBV27 to TRBJ1-1, with D possibly TRBD1 on 6 matching bases. With 3 bases removed from V and 1 base from J, the gap between germline ends came to 12 bases. Germline loops: CDR1 MNHEY, CDR2 SMNVEV (reference sequence). CDR3 length: 15 residues.

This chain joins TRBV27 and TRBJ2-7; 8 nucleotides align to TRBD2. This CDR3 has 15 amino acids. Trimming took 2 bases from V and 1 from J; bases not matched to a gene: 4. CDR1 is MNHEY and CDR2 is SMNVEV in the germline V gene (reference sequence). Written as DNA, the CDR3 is TGTGCCAGCAGTTTACAACTAGCGGCATCCTACGAGCAGTACTTC. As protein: CASSLQLAASYEQYF.

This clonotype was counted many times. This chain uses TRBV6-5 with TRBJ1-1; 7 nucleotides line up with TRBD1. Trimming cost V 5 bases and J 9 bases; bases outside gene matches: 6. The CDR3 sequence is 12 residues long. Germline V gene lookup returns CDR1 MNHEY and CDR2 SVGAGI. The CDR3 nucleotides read TGTGCCAGCAGTCTTGGGACAGACAAAGCTTTCTTT. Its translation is CASSLGTDKAFF.

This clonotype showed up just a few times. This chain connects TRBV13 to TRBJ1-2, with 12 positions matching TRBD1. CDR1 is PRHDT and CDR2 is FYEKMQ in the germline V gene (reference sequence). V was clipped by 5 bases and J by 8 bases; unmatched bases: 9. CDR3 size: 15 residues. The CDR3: CASSPRGTGGWGYTF. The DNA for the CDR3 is TGTGCCAGCAGCCCACGAGGGACAGGGGGCTGGGGCTACACCTTC.

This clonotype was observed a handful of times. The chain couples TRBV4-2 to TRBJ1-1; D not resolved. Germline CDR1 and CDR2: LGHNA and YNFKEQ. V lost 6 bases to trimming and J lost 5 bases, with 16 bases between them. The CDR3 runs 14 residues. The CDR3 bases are TGTGCCAGCAGGAGATGGGGTTCGGGAACTGAAGCTTTCTTT. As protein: CASRRWGSGTEAFF.

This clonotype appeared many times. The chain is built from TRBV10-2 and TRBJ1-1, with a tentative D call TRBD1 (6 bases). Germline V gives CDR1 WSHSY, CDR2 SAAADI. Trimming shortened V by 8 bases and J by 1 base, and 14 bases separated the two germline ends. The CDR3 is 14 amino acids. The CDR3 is CASVGAWENTEAFF. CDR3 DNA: TGCGCCAGCGTGGGGGCCTGGGAGAACACTGAAGCTTTCTTT.

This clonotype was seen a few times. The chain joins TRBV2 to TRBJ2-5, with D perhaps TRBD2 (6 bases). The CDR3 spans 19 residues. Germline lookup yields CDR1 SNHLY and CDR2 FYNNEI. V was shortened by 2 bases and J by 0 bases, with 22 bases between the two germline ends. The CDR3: CASSERPAGGVQYQETQYF. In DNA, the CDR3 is TGTGCCAGCAGTGAACGCCCAGCGGGTGGCGTTCAGTACCAAGAGACCCAGTACTTC.

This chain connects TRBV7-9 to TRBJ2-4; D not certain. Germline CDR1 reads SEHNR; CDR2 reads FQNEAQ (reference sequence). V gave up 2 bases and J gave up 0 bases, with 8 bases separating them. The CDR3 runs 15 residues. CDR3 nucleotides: TGTGCCAGCAGCTTATACATTTTAGCCAAAAACATTCAGTACTTC. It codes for CASSLYILAKNIQYF.

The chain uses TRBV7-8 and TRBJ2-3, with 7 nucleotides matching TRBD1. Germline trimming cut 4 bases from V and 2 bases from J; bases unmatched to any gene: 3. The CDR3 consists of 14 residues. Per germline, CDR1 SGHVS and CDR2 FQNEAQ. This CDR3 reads CASSWDRPTDTQYF. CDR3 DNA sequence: TGTGCCAGCAGCTGGGACAGACCCACAGATACGCAGTATTTT.

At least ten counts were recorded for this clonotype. The CDR3 is CASSAGNTEAFF. The CDR3 coding sequence is TGTGCCAGCAGCGCCGGGAACACTGAAGCTTTCTTT. The chain couples TRBV27 to TRBJ1-1; the D is unclear. The V end lost 6 bases, the J end lost 1 base, and 6 bases lay between the germline ends. CDR1 is MNHEY and CDR2 is SMNVEV in the germline V gene (reference sequence). The CDR3 is 12 residues long.

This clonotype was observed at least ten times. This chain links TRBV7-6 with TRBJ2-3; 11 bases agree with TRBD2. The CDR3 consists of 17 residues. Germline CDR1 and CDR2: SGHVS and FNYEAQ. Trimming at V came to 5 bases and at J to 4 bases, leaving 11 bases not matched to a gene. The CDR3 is CASSLGLAGGTSDTQYF. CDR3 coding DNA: TGTGCCAGCAGCCTAGGACTAGCGGGTGGGACCTCAGATACGCAGTATTTT. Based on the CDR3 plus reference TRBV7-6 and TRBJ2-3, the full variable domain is GAGVSQSPRYKVTKRGQDVALRCDPISGHVSLYWYRQALGQGPEFLTYFNYEAQQDKSGLPNDRFSAERPEGSISTLTIQRTEQRDSAMYRCASSLGLAGGTSDTQYFGPGTRLTVL.

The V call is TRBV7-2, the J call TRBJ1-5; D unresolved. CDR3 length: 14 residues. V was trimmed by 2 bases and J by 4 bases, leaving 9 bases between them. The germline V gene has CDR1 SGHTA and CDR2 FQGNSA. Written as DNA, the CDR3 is TGTGCCAGCAGCTTAAATAAATGGAATCAGCCCCAGCATTTT. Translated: CASSLNKWNQPQHF.

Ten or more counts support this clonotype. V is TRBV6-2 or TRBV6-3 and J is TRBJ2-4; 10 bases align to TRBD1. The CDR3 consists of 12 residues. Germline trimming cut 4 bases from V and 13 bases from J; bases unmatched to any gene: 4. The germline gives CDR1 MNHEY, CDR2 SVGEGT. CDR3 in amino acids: CASSWTGGGQYF. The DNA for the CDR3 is TGTGCCAGCAGTTGGACAGGGGGAGGACAGTACTTC.

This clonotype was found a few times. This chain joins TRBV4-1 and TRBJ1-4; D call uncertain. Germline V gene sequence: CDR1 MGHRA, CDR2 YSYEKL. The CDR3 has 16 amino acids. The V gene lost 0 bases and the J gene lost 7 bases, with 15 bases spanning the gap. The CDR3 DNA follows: TGCGCCAGCAGCCAAGATGACGGGGTTCTTGGTGAAAAACTGTTTTTT. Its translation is CASSQDDGVLGEKLFF.

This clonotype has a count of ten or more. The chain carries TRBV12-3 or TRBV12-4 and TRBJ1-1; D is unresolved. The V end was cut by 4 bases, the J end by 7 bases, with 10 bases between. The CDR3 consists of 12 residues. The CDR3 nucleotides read TGTGCCAGCAGTTGGGGAAGGGATGAAGCTTTCTTT. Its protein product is CASSWGRDEAFF.

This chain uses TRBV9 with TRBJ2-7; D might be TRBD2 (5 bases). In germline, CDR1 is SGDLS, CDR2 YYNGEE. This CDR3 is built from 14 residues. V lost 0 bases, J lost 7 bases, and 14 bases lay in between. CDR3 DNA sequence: TGTGCCAGCAGCGTAGAAGGAGGTTGGGCAGAGCAGTACTTC. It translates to CASSVEGGWAEQYF.

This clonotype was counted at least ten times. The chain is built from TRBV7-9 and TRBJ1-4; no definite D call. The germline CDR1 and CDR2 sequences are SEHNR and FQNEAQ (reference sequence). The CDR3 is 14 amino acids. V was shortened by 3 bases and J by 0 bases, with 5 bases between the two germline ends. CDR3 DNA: TGTGCCAGCAGCTTTCAAGCAACTAATGAAAAACTGTTTTTT. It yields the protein CASSFQATNEKLFF.